This entry is about one TCR beta chain. This sample was included in a study of blood T cell repertoires in COVID-19. Study-wide background: Whether acute or convalescent, the COVID-19 samples came from the United States, Italy and Spain. The analysed material was cDNA or gDNA that came from T cells, B-cell-depleted T cells, or PBMCs.

Per germline, CDR1 PRHDT and CDR2 FYEKMQ (reference sequence). Trimming cost V 2 bases and J 2 bases, with 13 bases left between them. The CDR3 runs to 16 residues. Ages ranged from roughly 18 to 100 years, with residence in under 25 US areas. Resolution of symptoms, clearance, or two negative PCRs was present in recovered Cohort 3 donors. Profiled with immunoSEQ multiplex PCR; TCRdb holds only in-frame clones, not every one. The sample comprises fewer than 400,000 clones, 80% to 90% of which are singletons, and about 4% rests with the top ten. What was sequenced was PBMCs or T cells enriched from blood (not recorded which). The chain links TRBV13 to TRBJ2-1; no clear D gene. This clonotype originated in a man aged 25-40 years who had recovered from COVID-19. The CDR3: CASSLRSGGPYNEQFF. CDR3 bases: TGTGCCAGCAGCTTAAGGAGTGGCGGCCCCTACAATGAGCAGTTCTTC.